The clone carrying this T cell receptor beta chain came up once. Its antigen is still unknown. Library preparation (for TCRbeta) was performed with unique molecular identifiers. Each CDR3 protein gets one entry after TCRdb re-called the PCR reads with MiXCR. The table shows about 580,000 distinct CDR3 sequences, with 25% to 30% occurring only once. The source of the sample is a study of T-cell reconstitution after alpha-beta-depleted transplantation in children. Study findings and constraints: Hyperexpanded clones declined; after one year, newly produced T cells mostly supplied diversity. The high TCRbeta diversity at day 60 in some patients came from surviving recipient T cells and thymic progenitors. Reportedly, only several hundred clones from non-depleted graft cells drove alpha-beta T-cell counts at about two months.

This CDR3 has 14 residues. V lost 2 bases and J 0 bases, leaving 6 bases between the germline ends. Here the sequenced sample was PBMCs, taken before TCRalphabeta/CD19-depleted stem cell transplant. The chain couples TRBV12-3 or TRBV12-4 to TRBJ2-3; D is uncertain. This sequence was found in a boy younger than two with Wiskott-Aldrich syndrome, due to receive a stem cell transplant. The CDR3 protein is CASSLSFSTDTQYF. The CDR3, as DNA: TGTGCCAGCAGTTTAAGTTTTAGCACAGATACGCAGTATTTT.